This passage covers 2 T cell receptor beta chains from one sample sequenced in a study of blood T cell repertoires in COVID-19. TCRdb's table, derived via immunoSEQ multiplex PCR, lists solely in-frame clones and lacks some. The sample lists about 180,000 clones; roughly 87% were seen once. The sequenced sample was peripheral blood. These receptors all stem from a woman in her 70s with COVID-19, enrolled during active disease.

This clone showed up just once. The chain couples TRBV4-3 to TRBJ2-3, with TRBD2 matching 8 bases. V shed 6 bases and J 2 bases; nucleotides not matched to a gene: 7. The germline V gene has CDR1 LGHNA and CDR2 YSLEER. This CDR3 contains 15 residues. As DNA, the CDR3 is TGCGCCAGCAGTCAAACTAGCGGCTTCACAGATACGCAGTATTTT. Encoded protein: CASSQTSGFTDTQYF.

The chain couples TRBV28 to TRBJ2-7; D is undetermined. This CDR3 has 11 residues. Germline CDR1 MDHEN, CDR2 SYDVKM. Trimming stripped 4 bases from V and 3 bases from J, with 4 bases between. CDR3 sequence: CASSWLYEQYF. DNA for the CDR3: TGTGCCAGCAGTTGGCTCTACGAGCAGTACTTC.